Sequencing of this TCR beta chain was carried out in a study of CD8 T cells in Susac syndrome. The germline CDR1 and CDR2 sequences are ENHRY and SYGVKD. The CDR3 runs 15 residues. The ends lost 3 bases at V and 6 bases at J; junction bases unmatched: 3. Those who served as multiple sclerosis controls were treatment-naive patients with stable or active relapsing-remitting disease. An amount of RNA that ranged from 0.5 to 1 ug was reverse transcribed with random hexamers. One entry per CDR3 protein, called by TCRdb with MiXCR from the immunoSEQ multiplex PCR reads. The sample lists 400,000 to 550,000 distinct CDR3 sequences, approximately 89% seen once, with under 0.15% in the top ten.

The chain couples TRBV10-3 to TRBJ2-2, with 11 bases aligning to TRBD2. The sequence was obtained from a human donor with multiple sclerosis. The sequenced sample consisted of CD8+ T cells from PBMCs. CDR3 DNA: TGTGCCATCAGTGAAAGGGGACTAGCGGCCGGGGAGCTGTTTTTT. Translated: CAISERGLAAGELFF.